This T cell receptor (beta chain) was captured by sequencing in a study of lymphopenia after photon versus proton radiotherapy. Trimming took off 6 bases at V and 2 bases at J, with 16 bases between the two ends. Per the germline V gene, CDR1 is LNHDA and CDR2 is SQIVND (reference sequence). This CDR3 region has 15 residues. Profiling relied on immunoSEQ multiplex PCR, and the TCRdb table lists in-frame clones only, not all of them. The data show tens of thousands of clones, with approximately 91% seen just once and approximately 2.6% held by the top ten. The chain joins TRBV19 to TRBJ2-5; TRBD1 is a possible D gene (5 bases). The material sequenced was peripheral blood, taken from a patient treated with photon-based radiotherapy. The TCR was taken from a woman in her 70s with pancreatic cancer. CDR3 residues: CASSPQGHPQETQYF. The DNA of the CDR3 is TGTGCCAGTAGCCCCCAAGGACACCCTCAAGAGACCCAGTACTTC.